The source of this TCR beta chain is a study of OX40 agonist ivuxolimab in advanced cancers. The germline gives CDR1 SSHAT, CDR2 FNYEAQ (reference sequence). With V trimmed by 3 bases and J by 0 bases, 18 bases remained unmatched. The CDR3 consists of 21 residues. Libraries were prepared by immunoSEQ multiplex PCR; TCRdb keeps only in-frame clonotypes and omits some of them. The sample holds about 89,000 clones, approximately 91% seen once. This TCR derives from an adult with an advanced solid tumor such as melanoma, head and neck, liver or kidney cancer. The chain couples TRBV7-7 to TRBJ2-2; 8 bases align to TRBD2. The input for sequencing was CD4+ or CD8+ T cells sorted from blood, taken in a trial of the OX40 agonist ivuxolimab. The CDR3, as DNA: TGTGCCAGCAGCTTTGCCCCGGGGCGGCGGGGGGCGTTCGCGAACACCGGGGAGCTGTTTTTT. It is translated as CASSFAPGRRGAFANTGELFF.